This T cell receptor (beta chain) appears in the sequencing data of a study of T cell repertoires in cytomegalovirus infection. The wider study: Matching HLA type and CMV infection were both indicated by public TCR beta signatures.

TCRdb re-called the reads through MiXCR, storing one row per CDR3 protein. The profile shows 550,000 to 700,000 distinct CDR3 sequences, under 45% of them singletons. On this clonotype itself: What it binds is unknown.

The specimen was cultured PBMCs, collected from culture after CMV antigen stimulation. The TCR originated in a human donor in good health (CMV status not recorded). Some clones in this sample may be carry-over from other donors' samples.

For the CDR3, the DNA is TGTGCCAGTAGTACCGGGACATCGGATGAGCAGTTCTTC. Translated: CASSTGTSDEQFF. J is TRBJ2-1 and V is TRBV19, with D possibly matching TRBD1 (6 bases). CDR1 is LNHDA, CDR2 SQIVND, per germline (reference sequence). Deletions cut 4 bases from V and 8 bases from J, with 12 bases between. The CDR3 runs 13 residues.